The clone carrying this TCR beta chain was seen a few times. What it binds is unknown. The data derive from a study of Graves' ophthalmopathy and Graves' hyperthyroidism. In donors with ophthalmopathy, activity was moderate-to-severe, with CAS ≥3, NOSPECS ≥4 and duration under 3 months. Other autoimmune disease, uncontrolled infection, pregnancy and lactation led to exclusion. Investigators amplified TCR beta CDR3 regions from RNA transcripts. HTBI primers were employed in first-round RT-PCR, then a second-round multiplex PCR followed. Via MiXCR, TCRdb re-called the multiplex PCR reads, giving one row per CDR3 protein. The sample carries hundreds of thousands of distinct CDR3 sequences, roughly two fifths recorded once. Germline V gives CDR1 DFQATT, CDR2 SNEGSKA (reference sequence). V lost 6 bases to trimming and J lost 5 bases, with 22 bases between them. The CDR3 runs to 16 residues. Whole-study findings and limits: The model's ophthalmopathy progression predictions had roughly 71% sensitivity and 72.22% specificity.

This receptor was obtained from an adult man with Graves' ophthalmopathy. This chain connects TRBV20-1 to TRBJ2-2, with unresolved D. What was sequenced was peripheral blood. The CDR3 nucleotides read TGCAGTGCCACCCGCCGTCGCTCGCCGCCAACCGGGGAGCTGTTTTTT. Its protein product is CSATRRRSPPTGELFF.